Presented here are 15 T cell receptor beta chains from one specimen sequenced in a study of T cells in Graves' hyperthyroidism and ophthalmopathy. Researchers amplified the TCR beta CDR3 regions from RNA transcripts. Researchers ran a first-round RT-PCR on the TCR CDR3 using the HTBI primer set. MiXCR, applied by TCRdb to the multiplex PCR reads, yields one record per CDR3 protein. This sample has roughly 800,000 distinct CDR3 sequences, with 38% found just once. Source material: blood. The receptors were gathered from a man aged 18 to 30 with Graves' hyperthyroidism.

CDR3 DNA: TGTGCCACCAGCAGAGATAGGGCCGGGGGGGCCTTCTGGGAGCTGTTTTTT. Translation gives CATSRDRAGGAFWELFF. V usage is TRBV15 and J usage is TRBJ2-2; 8 positions agree with TRBD2. This CDR3 is 17 amino acids long. Per germline, CDR1 LNHNV and CDR2 YYDKDF (reference sequence). J lost 9 bases, V lost 0 bases, and 12 bases had no gene match.

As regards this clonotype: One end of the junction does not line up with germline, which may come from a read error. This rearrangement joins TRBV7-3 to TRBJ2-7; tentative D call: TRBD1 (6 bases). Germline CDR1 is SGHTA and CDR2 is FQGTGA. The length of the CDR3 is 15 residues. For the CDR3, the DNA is TGCGCCAGCAGCTTGGACAGTCGTGGCTCCTACGAGCAGTACTTC. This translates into CASSLDSRGSYEQYF.

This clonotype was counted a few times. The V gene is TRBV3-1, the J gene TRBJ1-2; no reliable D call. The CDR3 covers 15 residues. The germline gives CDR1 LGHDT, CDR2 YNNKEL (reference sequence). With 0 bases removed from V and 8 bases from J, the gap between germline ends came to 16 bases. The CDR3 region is CASSQEGLDQEGYTF. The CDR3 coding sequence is TGTGCCAGCAGCCAAGAGGGCCTGGACCAGGAGGGCTACACCTTC.

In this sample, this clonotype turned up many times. The CDR3 region has the DNA TGTGCCAGCAGCGTCCAGAACACTGAAGCTTTCTTT. This gives the protein CASSVQNTEAFF. V is TRBV2 and J is TRBJ1-1; the D is unclear. The germline V gene encodes CDR1 SNHLY and CDR2 FYNNEI. The CDR3 is made up of 12 amino acids. V lost 6 bases to trimming and J lost 1 base, with 6 bases between them.

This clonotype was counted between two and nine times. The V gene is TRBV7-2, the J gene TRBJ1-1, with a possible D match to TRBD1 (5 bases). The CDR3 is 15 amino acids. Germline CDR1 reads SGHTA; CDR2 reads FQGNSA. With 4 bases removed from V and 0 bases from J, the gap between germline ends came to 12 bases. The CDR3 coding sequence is TGTGCCAGCAGCTCCGACAGCTCTTTGAACACTGAAGCTTTCTTT. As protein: CASSSDSSLNTEAFF.

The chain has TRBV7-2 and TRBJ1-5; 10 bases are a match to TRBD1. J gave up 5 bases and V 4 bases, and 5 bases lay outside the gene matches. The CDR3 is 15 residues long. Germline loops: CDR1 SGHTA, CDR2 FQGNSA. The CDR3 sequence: CASSYGTGDYQPQHF. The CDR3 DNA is TGTGCCAGCAGCTACGGGACAGGGGATTATCAGCCCCAGCATTTT.

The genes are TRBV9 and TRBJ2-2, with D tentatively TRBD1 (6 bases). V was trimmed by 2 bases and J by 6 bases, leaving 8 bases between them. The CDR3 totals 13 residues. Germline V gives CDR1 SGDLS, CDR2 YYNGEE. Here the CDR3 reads CASSVQGSGELFF. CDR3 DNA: TGTGCCAGCAGCGTGCAGGGGTCCGGGGAGCTGTTTTTT.

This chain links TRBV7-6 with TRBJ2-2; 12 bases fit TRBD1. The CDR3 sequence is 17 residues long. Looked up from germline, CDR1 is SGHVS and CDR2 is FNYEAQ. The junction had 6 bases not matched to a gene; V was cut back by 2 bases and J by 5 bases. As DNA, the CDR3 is TGTGCCAGCAGCTTACTGGGACAGGGGGCGTGGACCGGGGAGCTGTTTTTT. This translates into CASSLLGQGAWTGELFF.

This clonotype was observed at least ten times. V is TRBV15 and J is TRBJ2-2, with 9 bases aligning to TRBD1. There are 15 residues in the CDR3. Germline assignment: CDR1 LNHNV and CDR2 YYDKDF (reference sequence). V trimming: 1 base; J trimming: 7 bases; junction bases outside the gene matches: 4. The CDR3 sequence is CATSRGDRDHGELFF. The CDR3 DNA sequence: TGTGCCACCAGCAGAGGGGACAGGGATCACGGGGAGCTGTTTTTT.

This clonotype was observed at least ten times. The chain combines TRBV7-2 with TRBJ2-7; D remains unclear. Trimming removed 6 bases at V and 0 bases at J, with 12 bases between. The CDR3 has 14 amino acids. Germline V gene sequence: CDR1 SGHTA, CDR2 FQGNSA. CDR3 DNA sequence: TGTGCCAGCAGAGTGACACTTCACTCCTACGAGCAGTACTTC. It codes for CASRVTLHSYEQYF.

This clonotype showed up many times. The CDR3 sequence: CASSPGGQETQYF. DNA of the CDR3: TGTGCCAGCAGCCCGGGTGGGCAAGAGACCCAGTACTTC. The genes are TRBV7-2 and TRBJ2-5; D not certain. The length of the CDR3 is 13 residues. The V and J ends lost 5 bases and 2 bases respectively, with 9 bases between them. Germline lookup yields CDR1 SGHTA and CDR2 FQGNSA.

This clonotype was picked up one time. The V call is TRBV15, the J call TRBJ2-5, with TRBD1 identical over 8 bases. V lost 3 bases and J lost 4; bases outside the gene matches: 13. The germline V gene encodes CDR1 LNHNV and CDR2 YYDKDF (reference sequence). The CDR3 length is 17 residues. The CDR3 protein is CATSSEGRTGRSETQYF. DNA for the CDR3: TGTGCCACCAGCAGTGAAGGGCGGACAGGGCGGTCAGAGACCCAGTACTTC.

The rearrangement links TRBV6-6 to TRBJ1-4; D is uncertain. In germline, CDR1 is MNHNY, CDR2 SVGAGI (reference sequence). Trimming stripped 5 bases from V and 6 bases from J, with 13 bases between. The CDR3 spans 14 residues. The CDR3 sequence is CASSEGSHDEKLFF. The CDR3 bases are TGTGCCAGCAGTGAAGGGAGTCACGATGAAAAACTGTTTTTT.

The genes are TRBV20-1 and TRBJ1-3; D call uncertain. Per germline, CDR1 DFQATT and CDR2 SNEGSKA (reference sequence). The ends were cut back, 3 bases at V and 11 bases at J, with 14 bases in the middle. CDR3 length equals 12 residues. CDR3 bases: TGCAGTGCTAGGGGCCGCGGGGAACCCATATATTTT. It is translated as CSARGRGEPIYF.

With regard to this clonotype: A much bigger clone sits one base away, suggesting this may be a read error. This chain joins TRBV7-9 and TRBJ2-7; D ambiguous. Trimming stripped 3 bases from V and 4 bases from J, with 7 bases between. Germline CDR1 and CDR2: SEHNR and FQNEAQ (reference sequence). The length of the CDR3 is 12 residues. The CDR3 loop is CASSFDMYEQYF. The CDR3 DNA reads TGTGCCAGCAGCTTCGACATGTACGAGCAGTACTTC.